By share of the sample, the clone carrying this T cell receptor (delta chain) is medium-sized (0.01 to 0.1%). Distinct nucleotide sequences in the sample also encode this CDR3. This sample was included in a study of gamma-delta chains in newborns, infants, children. Study-wide background: Microbial exposure reportedly drives polyclonal innate γδ T cell expansion after birth.

Losses at the gene ends were 1 base for V and 0 bases for J; bases not matched to a gene: 5. Germline CDR1 is GEAIGNYY and CDR2 is EKD. The CDR3 is made up of 18 amino acids. TCRdb reanalysed the reads via CATT. The table lists some 4,000 delta-chain clones, 6.2% of them singletons. The V and J genes are TRDV2 and TRDJ3, with 7 bases that match TRDD3. The sequencing input was blood. The TCR originated in a child who was a newborn, infant or young child, either healthy, febrile or measles-vaccinated (not recorded which). The CDR3: CACDTGGFFSWDTRQMFF. The CDR3 coding sequence is TGTGCCTGTGACACGGGGGGATTCTTCTCCTGGGACACCCGACAGATGTTTTTC.